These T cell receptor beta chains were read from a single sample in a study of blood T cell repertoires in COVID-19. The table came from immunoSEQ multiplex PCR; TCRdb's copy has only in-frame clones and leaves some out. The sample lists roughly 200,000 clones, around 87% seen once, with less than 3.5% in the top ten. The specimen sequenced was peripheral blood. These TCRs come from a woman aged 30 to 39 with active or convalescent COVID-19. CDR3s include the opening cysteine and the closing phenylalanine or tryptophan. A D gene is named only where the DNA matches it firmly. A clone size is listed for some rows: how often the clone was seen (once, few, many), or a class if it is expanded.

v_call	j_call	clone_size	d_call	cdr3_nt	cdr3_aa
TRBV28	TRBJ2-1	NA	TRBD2	TGTGCCAGCAAGCCGGGTTCGGGACTACTCAATGAGCAGTTCTTC	CASKPGSGLLNEQFF
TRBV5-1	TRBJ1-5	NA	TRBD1	TGCGCCAGCAGCTATCCGGGACAGGGAATGCAGCAGTGGTATCAGCCCCAGCATTTT	CASSYPGQGMQQWYQPQHF
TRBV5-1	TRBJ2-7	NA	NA	TGCGCCAGCAGCCTCCACCGGACTGGAGGGAGAGGGGAGCAGTACTTC	CASSLHRTGGRGEQYF
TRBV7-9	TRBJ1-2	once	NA	TGTGCCAGCAGCTTAGCAGGAGATCTAAACTATGGCTACACCTTC	CASSLAGDLNYGYTF
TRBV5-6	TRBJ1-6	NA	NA	TGTGCCAGCAGCTTTGTCACTCCGGGTTCACCCCTCCACTTT	CASSFVTPGSPLHF
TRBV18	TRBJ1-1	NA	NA	TGTGCCAGCTCACCAATCCTGGGAGAGGAGAACACTGAAGCTTTCTTT	CASSPILGEENTEAFF
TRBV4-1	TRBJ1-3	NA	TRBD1	TGCGCCAGCAGCCGCGGGACAGGGATCTCTGGAAACACCATATATTTT	CASSRGTGISGNTIYF
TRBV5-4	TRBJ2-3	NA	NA	TGTGCCAGCAGCTTGGGACGGGGGTTCAGCACAGATACGCAGTATTTT	CASSLGRGFSTDTQYF
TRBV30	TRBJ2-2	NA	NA	TGTGCCTGGAGATCAGGGCTCTTGTACACCGGGGAGCTGTTTTTT	CAWRSGLLYTGELFF
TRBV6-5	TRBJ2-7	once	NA	TGTGCCAGCAGTTATTCGGCGGGGTCACACTACGAGCAGTACTTC	CASSYSAGSHYEQYF
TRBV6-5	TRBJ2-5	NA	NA	TGTGCCAGCAGGCCCCTAGCGAGGGAAGTGACCCAGTACTTC	CASRPLAREVTQYF
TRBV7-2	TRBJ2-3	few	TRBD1	TGTGCCAGCAGCTCCTGGACAGGGGAACAAGATACGCAGTATTTT	CASSSWTGEQDTQYF
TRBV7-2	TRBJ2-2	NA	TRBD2	TGTGCCAGCAGCTCCCTAGCGGGAGGGTTTACCGGGGAGCTGTTTTTT	CASSSLAGGFTGELFF
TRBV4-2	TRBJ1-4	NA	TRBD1	TGTGCCAGCAGCCAAGTGCCGGGACAGGGAAGAGGAAATGAAAAACTGTTTTTT	CASSQVPGQGRGNEKLFF
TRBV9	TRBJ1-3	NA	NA	TGTGCCAGCAGCGTAGGAGGCCGTGGAAACACCATATATTTT	CASSVGGRGNTIYF
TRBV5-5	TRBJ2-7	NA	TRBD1	TGTGCCAGCAGCGCCCGGACAGGGGTCGTCATCGAGCAGTACTTC	CASSARTGVVIEQYF
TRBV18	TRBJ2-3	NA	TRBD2	TGTGCCAGCTCACTAGAGACTAGCGGGGCCCGAGATACGCAGTATTTT	CASSLETSGARDTQYF
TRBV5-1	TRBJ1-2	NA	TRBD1	TGCGCCAGCAGCTTGGACCTCCCCGACAGGGGGCAGGGCTACACCTTC	CASSLDLPDRGQGYTF